This TCR beta chain was identified during a study of beta chain features in type 1 diabetes. On average, the one heparinised blood draw given by each donor was 90 to 150 mL. Study findings and constraints: Type 1 diabetes patients showed a moderate but significant shortening of TCRB CDR3s in all four CD4+ subsets. For type 1 diabetes patients, VDJ junctions showed fewer insertions and more deletions.

V was cut by 4 bases and J by 7 bases, with 11 bases left in between. The CDR3 runs 12 residues. Germline V gene sequence: CDR1 ENHRY, CDR2 SYGVKD. About this clone: Antigen: not known.

Investigators reverse transcribed all isolated RNA, so they sequenced expressed TCRB transcripts. Regulatory, naive and central memory T cell samples averaged approximately 3.4 million reads. The table came from immunoSEQ multiplex PCR; TCRdb's copy has only in-frame clones and leaves some out. This table has about 620,000 clones, around 15% appearing once. This clonotype originated in a man aged 18 to 30 in good health. This chain joins TRBV10-3 and TRBJ2-7, with unresolved D. Sequencing input: naive CD4+ T cells from blood. The CDR3: CAISGAAVEQYF. The CDR3 bases are TGTGCCATCAGTGGGGCCGCGGTGGAGCAGTACTTC.